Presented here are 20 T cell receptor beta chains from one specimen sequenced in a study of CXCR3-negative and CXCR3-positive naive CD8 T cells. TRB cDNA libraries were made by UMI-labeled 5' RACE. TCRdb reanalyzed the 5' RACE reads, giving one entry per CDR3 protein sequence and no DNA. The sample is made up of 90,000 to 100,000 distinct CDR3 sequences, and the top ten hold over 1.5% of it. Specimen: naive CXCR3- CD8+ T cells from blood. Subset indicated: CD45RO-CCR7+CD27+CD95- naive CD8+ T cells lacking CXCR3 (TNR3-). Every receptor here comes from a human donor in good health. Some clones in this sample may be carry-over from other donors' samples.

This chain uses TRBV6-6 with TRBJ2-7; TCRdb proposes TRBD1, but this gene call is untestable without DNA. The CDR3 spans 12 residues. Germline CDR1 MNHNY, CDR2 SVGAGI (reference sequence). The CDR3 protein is CASSAGQVEQYF.

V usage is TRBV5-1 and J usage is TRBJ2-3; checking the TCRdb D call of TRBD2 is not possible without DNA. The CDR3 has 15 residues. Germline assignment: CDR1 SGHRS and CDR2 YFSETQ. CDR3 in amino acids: CASSLLAADTDTQYF. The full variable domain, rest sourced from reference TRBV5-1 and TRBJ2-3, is KAGVTQTPRYLIKTRGQQVTLSCSPISGHRSVSWYQQTPGQGLQFLFEYFSETQRNKGNFPGRFSGRQFSNSRSEMNVSTLELGDSALYLCASSLLAADTDTQYFGPGTRLTVL.

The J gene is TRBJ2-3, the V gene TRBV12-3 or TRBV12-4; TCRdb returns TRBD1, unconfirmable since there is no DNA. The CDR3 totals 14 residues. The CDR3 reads CASRTYRGADTQYF.

This CDR3 reads CASSPSPKGIIAGELFF. V usage is TRBV28 and J usage is TRBJ2-2; the TCRdb D gene call, TRBD2, has no DNA to confirm it. The length of the CDR3 is 17 residues. Germline V lookup: CDR1 MDHEN, CDR2 SYDVKM.

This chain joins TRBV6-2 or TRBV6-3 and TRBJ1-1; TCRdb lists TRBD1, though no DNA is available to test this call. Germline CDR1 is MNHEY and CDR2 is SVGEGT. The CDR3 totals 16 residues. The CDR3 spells CASSYSGDRGHTEAFF.

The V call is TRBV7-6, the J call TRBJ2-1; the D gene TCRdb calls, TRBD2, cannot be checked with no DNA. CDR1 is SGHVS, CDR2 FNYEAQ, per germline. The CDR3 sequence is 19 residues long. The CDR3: CASSLRLAGTLRSYNEQFF.

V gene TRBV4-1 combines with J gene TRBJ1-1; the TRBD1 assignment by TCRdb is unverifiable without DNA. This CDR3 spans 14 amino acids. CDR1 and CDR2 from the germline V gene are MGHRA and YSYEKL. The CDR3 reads CASSQEGQGTEAFF.

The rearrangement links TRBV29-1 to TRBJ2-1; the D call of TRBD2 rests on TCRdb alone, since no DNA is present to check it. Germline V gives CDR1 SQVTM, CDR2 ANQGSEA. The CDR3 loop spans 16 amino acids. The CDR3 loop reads CSVEPADPSAGNEQFF.

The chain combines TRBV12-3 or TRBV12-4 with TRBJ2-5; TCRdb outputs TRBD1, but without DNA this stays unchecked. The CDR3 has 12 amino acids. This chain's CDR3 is CASTSPGETQYF.

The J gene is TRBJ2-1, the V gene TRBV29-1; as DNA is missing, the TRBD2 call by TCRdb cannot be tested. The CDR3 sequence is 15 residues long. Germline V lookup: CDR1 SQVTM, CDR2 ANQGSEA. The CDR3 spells CSVETPGNYYNEQFF.

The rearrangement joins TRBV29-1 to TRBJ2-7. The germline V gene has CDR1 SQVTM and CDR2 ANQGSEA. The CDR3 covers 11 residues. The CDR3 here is CSVTSNYEQYF.

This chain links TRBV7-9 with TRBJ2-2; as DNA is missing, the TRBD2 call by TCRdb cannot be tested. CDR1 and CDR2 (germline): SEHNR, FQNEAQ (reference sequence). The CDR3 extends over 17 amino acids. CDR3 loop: CASSARLAGVGTGELFF.

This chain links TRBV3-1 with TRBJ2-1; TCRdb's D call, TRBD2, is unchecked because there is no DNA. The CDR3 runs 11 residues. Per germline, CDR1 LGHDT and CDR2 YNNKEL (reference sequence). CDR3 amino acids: CASSQVGGQFF.

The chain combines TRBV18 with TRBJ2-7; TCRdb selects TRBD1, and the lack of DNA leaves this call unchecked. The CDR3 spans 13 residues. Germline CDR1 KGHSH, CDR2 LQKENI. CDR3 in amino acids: CASSPWDREEQYF.

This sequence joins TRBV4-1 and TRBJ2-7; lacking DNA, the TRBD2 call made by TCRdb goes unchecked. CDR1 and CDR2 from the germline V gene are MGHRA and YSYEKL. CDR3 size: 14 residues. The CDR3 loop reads CASSQDVTSSEQYF.

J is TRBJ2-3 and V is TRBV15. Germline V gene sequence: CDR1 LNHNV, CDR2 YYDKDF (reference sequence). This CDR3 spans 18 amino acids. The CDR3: CATSRDRRAIWGTDTQYF.

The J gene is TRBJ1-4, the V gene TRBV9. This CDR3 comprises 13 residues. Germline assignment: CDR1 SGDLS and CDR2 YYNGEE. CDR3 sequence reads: CASGEGNGEKLFF.

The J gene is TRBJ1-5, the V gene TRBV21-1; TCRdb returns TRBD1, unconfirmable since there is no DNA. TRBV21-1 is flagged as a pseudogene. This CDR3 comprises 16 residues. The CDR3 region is CASSKVTPGKGQPQHF.

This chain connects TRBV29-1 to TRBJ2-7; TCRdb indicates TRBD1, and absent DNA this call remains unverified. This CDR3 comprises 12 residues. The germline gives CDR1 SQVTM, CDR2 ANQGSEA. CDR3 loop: CSVEDSGPEQYF.

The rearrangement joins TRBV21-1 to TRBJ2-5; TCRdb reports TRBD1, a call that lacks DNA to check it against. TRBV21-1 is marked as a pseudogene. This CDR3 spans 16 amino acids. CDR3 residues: CASSKGPDRREETQYF.